The clone carrying this T cell receptor (beta chain) was seen at least ten times. This sample was taken from a study of blood T cells in healthy people across ages. The germline V gene encodes CDR1 SGHRS and CDR2 YFSETQ. Trimming took off 4 bases at V and 0 bases at J, with 8 bases between the two ends. The CDR3 has 15 residues. The authors ran a second PCR of about 7 to 11 cycles using a sample-barcoded 5' primer and a J-beta primer mix. TCRdb re-derived calls from the 5' RACE reads in MiXCR, one entry per CDR3 protein. Counted here are around 800,000 distinct CDR3 sequences, 46% occurring once; the ten biggest clones make up about a sixth.

The chain links TRBV5-1 to TRBJ2-6; D gene unclear. The sequenced sample was blood. This sequence was found in an elderly man in good health. The chain's CDR3 is CASSPIDSGANVLTF. CDR3 bases: TGCGCCAGCAGCCCTATTGACTCTGGGGCCAACGTCCTGACTTTC.